The clone carrying this TCR beta chain was counted once. The J segment lost 5 bases and the V segment lost 4 bases, leaving 13 bases of the junction unmatched. Germline V CDR1 and CDR2: SGHRS, YFSETQ. The CDR3 length is 16 residues. This record belongs to a study of CD8 T cells in Susac syndrome. The authors sequenced TCR beta from blood CD8+ and CD4+ T cells. Negative isolation yielded CD8+ and CD4+ T cells; FACS enriched TEMRA cells. Random hexamers served to reverse transcribe roughly 0.5 to 1 ug RNA. The authors amplified TCR beta CDR3 across 54 Vbeta and 13 Jbeta using immunoSEQ multiplex PCR. MiXCR was run by TCRdb on the immunoSEQ multiplex PCR reads, yielding one entry per CDR3 protein. The sample shows 120,000 or so distinct CDR3 sequences, about 94% of them seen only once.

This receptor was taken from a human donor with multiple sclerosis. The material sequenced was CD4+ T cells from PBMCs. The chain couples TRBV5-1 to TRBJ2-7, with TRBD1 matching over 9 bases. DNA of the CDR3: TGCGCCAGCAGCCGGGATGTTGGGACAGGGAATCACGAGCAGTACTTC. Encoded protein: CASSRDVGTGNHEQYF.